The entry below describes one TCR beta chain. PBMC libraries mostly used roughly 460 ng of input genomic DNA, with six replicates per sample. Data came from immunoSEQ multiplex PCR; TCRdb stores just in-frame clones and leaves some out. The sample lists more than 10,000 clones, around 66% seen once, with under 2.5% in the top ten. These oral cavity squamous cell carcinomas were HPV-negative and locally advanced. The data are from a study of neoadjuvant anti-PD-1 for oral cavity cancer. Whole-study context: Patients without progression got a fourth dose around day 43.

There are 12 residues in the CDR3. Germline V gene lookup returns CDR1 MNHNS and CDR2 SASEGT. The germline V and J ends were trimmed by 6 bases and 4 bases, with 9 bases remaining between them. The chain couples TRBV6-1 to TRBJ1-1; D gene uncertain. This clonotype originated in a person aged 35-79 years with oral cavity squamous cell carcinoma. Sample: PBMCs, taken before nivolumab (anti-PD-1) treatment. CDR3 bases: TGTGCCAGCAGCCGGGGATCCACTGAAGCTTTCTTT. It translates to CASSRGSTEAFF.